This T cell receptor (beta chain) was recorded in a study of T cells after yellow fever vaccination. General study results and limits: The CD4 and CD8 compartments had a small share of their clonotypes in common.

As regards this clonotype: What it binds is not known.

Template switching by 5'RACE produced TCR cDNA, adding a universal primer site and UMIs. TCRdb analysed the 5' RACE reads with MiXCR anew, one entry per CDR3 protein. The table includes roughly 400,000 distinct CDR3 sequences, roughly a sixth detected once. This CDR3 comprises 14 residues. V was trimmed by 5 bases and J by 5 bases, leaving 16 bases between them. CDR1 is DFQATT and CDR2 is SNEGSKA in the germline V gene (reference sequence). The material was PBMCs, obtained before the yellow fever booster vaccination. V is TRBV20-1 and J is TRBJ2-1, with D maybe TRBD2 (6 bases). This TCR came from a man younger than 30 who received the YFV17D yellow fever vaccine. DNA of the CDR3: TGCAGTGCTGACGGGGACTCCATCCACAATGAGCAGTTCTTC. It encodes CSADGDSIHNEQFF.